This TCR beta chain was sequenced during a study of read filtering for tumor transcriptome and immune sequencing. Study information: Whole-transcriptome libraries were prepared after DNase treatment. TCR-mapped reads were about 3.5 to 11 million with IR-seq versus about 85 to 1,300 with RNA-seq.

Unmatched junction bases numbered 9, after V lost 3 bases and J lost 6 bases. Germline V lookup: CDR1 SQVTM, CDR2 ANQGSEA. The CDR3 totals 15 residues. Findings of the study overall: The sorted CD138-negative fraction was a mixed bone marrow immune population, not purified T cells. Without single-read clonotypes, shared clonotype proportions correlated more between IR-seq and RNA-seq.

This clonotype was observed a few times. Its specificity is not known. Molecular barcoded adaptors covering alpha/delta and beta/gamma chains were used on roughly 400 ng RNA. In TCRdb, the reads were re-called with MiXCR into one record per CDR3 protein. This sample has under 25,000 distinct CDR3 sequences, with roughly 13% found just once. Sequenced: a population of CD138-negative cells sorted from bone marrow. The chain couples TRBV29-1 to TRBJ2-1; 9 positions match TRBD2. This receptor was taken from a donor older than 35 with multiple myeloma. CDR3 bases: TGCAGCGTTGAGGGTGCGGGAGGGCCAGGCAATGAGCAGTTCTTC. Residues: CSVEGAGGPGNEQFF.